The source of this TCR beta chain is a study of blood T cells in healthy people across ages. General study results and limits: Since the PBMCs were unsorted, naive and antigen-experienced cells could not be conclusively compared.

Healthy Caucasian individuals from Russia aged roughly 6 to 95 served as donors. Samples had at least 6 million PBMCs isolated from them. The use of a sample-barcoded 5' primer and a J-beta primer mix characterized a second PCR of roughly 6 to 11 cycles. TCRdb processed the 5' RACE reads anew with MiXCR; each CDR3 protein has one entry. The sample carries a few hundred thousand distinct CDR3 sequences, roughly 29% recorded once. Trimming cost V 2 bases and J 1 base, with 9 bases left between them. Germline CDR1 is SGHRS and CDR2 is YFSETQ. CDR3 length: 14 amino acids. This clonotype was counted many times. The antigen is not known.

This TCR was sampled from a woman in her 70s in good health. The chain recombines TRBV5-1 with TRBJ1-1, with D possibly TRBD1 on 5 matching bases. Sequences were obtained from blood. The CDR3 loop is CASSFSGGNTEAFF. The CDR3 coding sequence is TGCGCCAGCAGCTTCAGTGGGGGGAACACTGAAGCTTTCTTT.